This T cell receptor beta chain was retrieved from a study of graft-versus-host responses after intestinal transplantation. Here immunoSEQ multiplex PCR was the method, and the copy in TCRdb shows in-frame clones only, minus some. The sample shows around 15,000 clones, almost 70% of them seen only once. This CDR3 comprises 12 residues. V shed 7 bases and J shed 1 base, with 8 bases lying between them. Germline V gene sequence: CDR1 SQVTM, CDR2 ANQGSEA. Graft tissue processing released intraepithelial and lamina propria lymphocytes. This clone occurred once. The rearrangement links TRBV29-1 to TRBJ2-1; D perhaps matches TRBD1 (5 bases). Here the sequenced sample was ileum tissue, taken approximately 690 days after intestinal transplantation. The clonotype originates from a human patient who received an intestinal transplant, so some T cells may come from the graft donor. The CDR3 sequence is CSEGYSYNEQFF. CDR3 nucleotides: TGCAGCGAGGGGTATTCCTACAATGAGCAGTTCTTC.